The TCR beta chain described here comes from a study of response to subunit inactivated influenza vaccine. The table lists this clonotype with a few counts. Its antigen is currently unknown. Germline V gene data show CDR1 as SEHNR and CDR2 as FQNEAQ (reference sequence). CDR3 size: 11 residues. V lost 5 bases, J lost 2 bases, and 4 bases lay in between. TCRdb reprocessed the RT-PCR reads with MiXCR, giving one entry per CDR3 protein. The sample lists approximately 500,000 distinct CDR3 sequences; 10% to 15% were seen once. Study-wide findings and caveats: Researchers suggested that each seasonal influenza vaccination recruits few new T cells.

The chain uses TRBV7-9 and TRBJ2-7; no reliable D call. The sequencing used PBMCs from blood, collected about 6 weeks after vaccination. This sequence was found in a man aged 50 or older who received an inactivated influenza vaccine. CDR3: CASSPPYEQYF. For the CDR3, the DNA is TGTGCCAGCAGCCCCCCCTACGAGCAGTACTTC. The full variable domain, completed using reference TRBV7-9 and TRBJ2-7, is DTGVSQNPRHKITKRGQNVTFRCDPISEHNRLYWYRQTLGQGPEFLTYFQNEAQLEKSRLLSDRFSAERPKGSFSTLEIQRTEQGDSAMYLCASSPPYEQYFGPGTRLTVT.